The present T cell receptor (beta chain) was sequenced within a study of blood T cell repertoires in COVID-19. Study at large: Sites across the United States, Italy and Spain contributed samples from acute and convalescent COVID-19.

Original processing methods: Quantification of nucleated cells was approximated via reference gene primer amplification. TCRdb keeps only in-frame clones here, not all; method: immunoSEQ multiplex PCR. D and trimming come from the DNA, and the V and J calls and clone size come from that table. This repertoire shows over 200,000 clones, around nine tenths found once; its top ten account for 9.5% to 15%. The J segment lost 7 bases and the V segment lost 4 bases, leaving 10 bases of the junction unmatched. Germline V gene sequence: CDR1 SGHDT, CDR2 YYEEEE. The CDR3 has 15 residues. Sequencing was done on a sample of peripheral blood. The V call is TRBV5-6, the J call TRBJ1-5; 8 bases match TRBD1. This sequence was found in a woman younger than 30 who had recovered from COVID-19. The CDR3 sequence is CASSRSTGGRQPQHF. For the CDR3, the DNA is TGTGCCAGCAGCCGATCAACAGGGGGAAGGCAGCCCCAGCATTTT.